One and the same sample provided the 10 T cell receptor beta chains below, sequenced in a study of blood T cell repertoires in COVID-19. Only in-frame clones appear in the TCRdb table, and some are missing; sequencing was by immunoSEQ multiplex PCR. The repertoire has some 170,000 clones, roughly 87% of them found once; the top ten carry 1.6%. Sequencing was done on a sample of peripheral blood. These TCRs come from a woman aged 45-59 years with acute or convalescent COVID-19.

The CDR3 loop reads CASSLVAPHSGETQYF. The DNA of the CDR3 is TGTGCCAGCAGCTTGGTGGCCCCTCATAGCGGAGAGACCCAGTACTTC. The rearrangement links TRBV5-5 to TRBJ2-5, with TRBD2 as a possible D gene (6 bases). Per the germline V gene, CDR1 is SGHKS and CDR2 is YYEKEE (reference sequence). This CDR3 contains 16 residues. V was shortened by 0 bases and J by 4 bases, with 16 bases between the two germline ends.

The chain joins TRBV7-9 to TRBJ1-2, with D perhaps TRBD1 (6 bases). The CDR3 runs to 14 residues. The V and J ends lost 1 base and 4 bases respectively, with 10 bases between them. Germline CDR1 and CDR2: SEHNR and FQNEAQ (reference sequence). Written as DNA, the CDR3 is TGTGCCAGCAGCTTAGGGACAGACCCCTATGGCTACACCTTC. This codes for CASSLGTDPYGYTF.

A single count supports this clone. The chain recombines TRBV30 with TRBJ1-4; maybe TRBD1 (5 bases). Deletions cut 3 bases from V and 7 bases from J, with 18 bases between. Germline CDR1 is GTSNPN and CDR2 is SVGIG (reference sequence). CDR3 length: 15 residues. The CDR3 DNA reads as TGTGCCTGGAGCAAGTCCTCTCAGGGAGGTGAAAAACTGTTTTTT. Its translation is CAWSKSSQGGEKLFF.

The chain carries TRBV5-1 and TRBJ2-3; TRBD2 agrees at 8 bases. Germline V gene sequence: CDR1 SGHRS, CDR2 YFSETQ. V lost 3 bases, J lost 8 bases, and 11 bases stayed unmatched. This CDR3 has 15 residues. CDR3 protein: CASSWGASGSGTQYF. CDR3 nucleotides: TGCGCCAGCAGCTGGGGGGCAAGCGGGAGTGGTACGCAGTATTTT. Based on the CDR3 plus reference TRBV5-1 and TRBJ2-3, the full variable domain is KAGVTQTPRYLIKTRGQQVTLSCSPISGHRSVSWYQQTPGQGLQFLFEYFSETQRNKGNFPGRFSGRQFSNSRSEMNVSTLELGDSALYLCASSWGASGSGTQYFGPGTRLTVL.

V gene TRBV18 combines with J gene TRBJ2-1, with 11 bases aligning to TRBD1. This CDR3 is built from 17 residues. Germline V CDR1 and CDR2: KGHSH, LQKENI. The V segment lost 4 bases and the J segment 4 bases; nucleotides outside the gene matches: 9. CDR3 sequence (DNA): TGTGCCAGCTCACAATCTGTCGGGACAGGGGGTTACAATGAGCAGTTCTTC. Its protein product is CASSQSVGTGGYNEQFF. Variable domain in full (rest from reference TRBV18 and TRBJ2-1): NAGVMQNPRHLVRRRGQEARLRCSPMKGHSHVYWYRQLPEEGLKFMVYLQKENIIDESGMPKERFSAEFPKEGPSILRIQQVVRGDSAAYFCASSQSVGTGGYNEQFFGPGTRLTVL.

The chain has TRBV7-2 and TRBJ2-1, with D possibly TRBD1 on 5 matching bases. Trimming cost V 5 bases and J 8 bases, with 10 bases left between them. The CDR3 is 12 amino acids. Germline CDR1 SGHTA, CDR2 FQGNSA. CDR3: CASSQGPHEQFF. The CDR3 DNA follows: TGTGCCAGCAGCCAGGGCCCACATGAGCAGTTCTTC.

J is TRBJ2-3 and V is TRBV7-2; tentatively, D is TRBD2 (5 bases). CDR3 length equals 14 residues. The V and J ends lost 0 bases and 4 bases respectively, with 8 bases between them. Per the germline V gene, CDR1 is SGHTA and CDR2 is FQGNSA. CDR3 in DNA: TGTGCCAGCAGCTTAGCGCGGGCCCCAGATACGCAGTATTTT. This codes for CASSLARAPDTQYF.

V gene TRBV6-5 combines with J gene TRBJ1-2, with a possible D match to TRBD1 (6 bases). Germline V CDR1 and CDR2: MNHEY, SVGAGI. The CDR3 totals 15 residues. Trimming removed 2 bases from V and 0 bases from J, with 10 bases in between. CDR3: CASSYGGATNYGYTF. CDR3 nucleotide sequence: TGTGCCAGCAGTTACGGGGGGGCTACTAACTATGGCTACACCTTC.

The rearrangement joins TRBV4-1 to TRBJ1-5, with 7 positions matching TRBD1. V lost 4 bases and J lost 7; bases outside the gene matches: 4. The CDR3 extends over 13 amino acids. The germline V gene encodes CDR1 MGHRA and CDR2 YSYEKL. The CDR3 DNA reads as TGCGCCAGCAGCCCCGACAGGGCCCAGCCCCAGCATTTT. It is translated as CASSPDRAQPQHF.

The chain joins TRBV7-9 to TRBJ2-7; TRBD1 matches 10 bases. Trimming cost V 7 bases and J 3 bases; bases outside gene matches: 12. This CDR3 is built from 16 residues. From germline, CDR1 is SEHNR and CDR2 FQNEAQ (reference sequence). The CDR3 DNA reads TGTGCCAGCACCGGCCTAGGGACAGGGGTTTTCTACGAGCAGTACTTC. This gives the protein CASTGLGTGVFYEQYF.